This T cell receptor (beta chain) was captured in a study of blood T cell repertoires in COVID-19. Study at large: The United States, Italy and Spain were the sources of the acute and convalescent COVID-19 samples. The analysed material was cDNA or gDNA that came from T cells, B-cell-depleted T cells, or PBMCs.

This CDR3 region has 15 residues. The germline V and J ends were trimmed by 4 bases and 0 bases, with 10 bases remaining between them. Germline V gives CDR1 SGHTS, CDR2 YDEGEE. How the authors handled the data: Amplifying reference gene primers gave estimates of nucleated cell counts. The assay was immunoSEQ multiplex PCR, and TCRdb's table has in-frame clones only and misses some. The V and J calls and the clone size are those of that table, but D and trimming were determined from the DNA. The sample yields around 100,000 clones, about three quarters seen once. Material: peripheral blood. The chain links TRBV5-8 to TRBJ1-4; D unclear. The receptor comes from a man older than 75 with acute or convalescent COVID-19. In DNA, the CDR3 is TGTGCCAGCAGCCCCGACACGGCAACTAATGAAAAACTGTTTTTT. This encodes CASSPDTATNEKLFF.